These 8 T cell receptor beta chains were all obtained from the same sample, sequenced in a study of shared clonotypes between healthy human individuals. The assay was immunoSEQ multiplex PCR, and TCRdb's table has in-frame clones only and misses some. This sample has around 1,900,000 clones, with 85% to 95% found just once. Naivety among CD8 cells was defined by CD45RO negativity and positive CCR7 selection, thereby excluding terminally differentiated effector memory CD45RA+ cells. Sequencing input: naive CD8+ T cells from PBMCs. These receptors all come from a man aged 18 to 29 in good health. Some clones in this sample may be carry-over from other donors' samples.

The chain joins TRBV28 to TRBJ2-1; no reliable D call. This CDR3 comprises 15 residues. Trimming left V 3 bases short and J 4 bases short, with 13 bases between. Germline V CDR1 and CDR2: MDHEN, SYDVKM. The CDR3 bases are TGTGCCAGCAGTTTGTACACCACCATTTACAATGAGCAGTTCTTC. This translates into CASSLYTTIYNEQFF.

This clone was seen only a few times. The genes are TRBV5-8 and TRBJ2-7; TRBD1 is a possible D gene (6 bases). This CDR3 is built from 14 residues. Trimming pared 4 bases from V and 5 bases from J, leaving 16 bases between. Germline V lookup: CDR1 SGHTS, CDR2 YDEGEE. The CDR3 nucleotides read TGTGCCAGCAGCCATGCCGGGACAAGGAACGAGCAGTACTTC. Translation gives CASSHAGTRNEQYF.

In regard to this clone: Distinct nucleotide sequences in the sample also encode this CDR3. The chain employs TRBV6-1 and TRBJ1-2, with D perhaps matching TRBD1 (6 bases). This CDR3 is built from 12 residues. CDR1 and CDR2 (germline): MNHNS, SASEGT. Trimming removed 6 bases at V and 4 bases at J, with 9 bases between. The CDR3, as DNA: TGTGCCAGCAGACAGGGAGGCTATGGCTACACCTTC. Translated: CASRQGGYGYTF.

V usage is TRBV10-1 and J usage is TRBJ2-3; 7 bases map to TRBD1. CDR1 and CDR2 from the germline V gene are WNHNN and SYGVQD (reference sequence). This CDR3 has 15 residues. The trim removed 6 bases at V and 1 base at J, leaving 7 bases unmatched. The CDR3, as DNA: TGCGCCAGCAGAAAATACAGGGGCCGCACAGATACGCAGTATTTT. Protein: CASRKYRGRTDTQYF.

This sequence joins TRBV7-9 and TRBJ1-6; TRBD1 might be the D (6 bases). The V end was cut by 4 bases, the J end by 0 bases, with 10 bases between. This CDR3 is built from 16 residues. In germline, CDR1 is SEHNR, CDR2 FQNEAQ (reference sequence). CDR3 sequence reads: CASSSGESSYNSPLHF. DNA of the CDR3: TGTGCCAGCAGCTCAGGGGAAAGCTCCTATAATTCACCCCTCCACTTT.

CDR3 protein: CASSSAGTSLLTEQFF. The CDR3 DNA reads TGTGCCAGCAGCTCCGCCGGGACTAGCCTTCTTACTGAGCAGTTCTTC. The J gene is TRBJ2-1, the V gene TRBV7-2, with TRBD2 identical over 9 bases. The V gene's germline CDR1 is SGHTA and CDR2 FQGNSA. The J segment lost 9 bases and the V segment lost 4 bases, leaving 13 bases of the junction unmatched. The CDR3 is made up of 16 amino acids.

V and J are TRBV29-1 and TRBJ2-7; 10 bases map to TRBD1. The length of the CDR3 is 13 residues. The V gene end was trimmed by 6 bases and the J gene end by 3 bases; junction bases not matched to a gene: 5. The germline V gene encodes CDR1 SQVTM and CDR2 ANQGSEA. CDR3 DNA sequence: TGCAGCGTAGCCGGACAGGGGGTCTACGAGCAGTACTTC. Protein product: CSVAGQGVYEQYF.

This chain uses TRBV5-1 with TRBJ2-1, with TRBD2 as a possible D gene (6 bases). Trimming removed 4 bases from V and 10 bases from J, with 27 bases in between. The CDR3 consists of 17 residues. From germline, CDR1 is SGHRS and CDR2 YFSETQ. CDR3 DNA sequence: TGCGCCAGCAGCCTGGGAGAAACTAGCTGGCACATGGTGGAGCAGTTCTTC. It is translated as CASSLGETSWHMVEQFF.